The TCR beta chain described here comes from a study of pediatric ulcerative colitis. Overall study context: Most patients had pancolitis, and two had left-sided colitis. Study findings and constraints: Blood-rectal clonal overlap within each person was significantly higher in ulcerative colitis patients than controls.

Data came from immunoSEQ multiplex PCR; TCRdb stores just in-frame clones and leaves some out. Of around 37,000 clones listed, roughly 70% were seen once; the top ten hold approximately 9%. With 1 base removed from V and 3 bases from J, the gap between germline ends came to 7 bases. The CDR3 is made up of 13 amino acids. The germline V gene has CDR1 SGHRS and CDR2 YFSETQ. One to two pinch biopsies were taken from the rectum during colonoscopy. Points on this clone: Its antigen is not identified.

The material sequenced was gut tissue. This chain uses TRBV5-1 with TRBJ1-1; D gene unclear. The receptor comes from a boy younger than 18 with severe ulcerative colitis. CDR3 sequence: CASSLTGYTEAFF. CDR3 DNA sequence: TGCGCCAGCAGCTTGACGGGGTACACTGAAGCTTTCTTT. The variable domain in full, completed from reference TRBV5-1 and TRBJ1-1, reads KAGVTQTPRYLIKTRGQQVTLSCSPISGHRSVSWYQQTPGQGLQFLFEYFSETQRNKGNFPGRFSGRQFSNSRSEMNVSTLELGDSALYLCASSLTGYTEAFFGQGTRLTVV.